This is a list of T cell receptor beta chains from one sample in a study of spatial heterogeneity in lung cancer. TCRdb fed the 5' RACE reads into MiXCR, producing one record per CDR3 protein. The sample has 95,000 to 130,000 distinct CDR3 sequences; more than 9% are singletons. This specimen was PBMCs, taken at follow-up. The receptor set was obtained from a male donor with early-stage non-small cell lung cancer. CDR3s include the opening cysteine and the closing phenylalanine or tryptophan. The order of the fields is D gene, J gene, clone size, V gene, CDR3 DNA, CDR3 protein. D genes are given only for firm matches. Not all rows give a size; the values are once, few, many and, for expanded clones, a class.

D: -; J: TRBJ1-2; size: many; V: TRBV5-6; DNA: TGTGCCAGCAGCGCCTGGACGGAAGAAGGCTCGCTAAATTATGGCTACACCTTC; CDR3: CASSAWTEEGSLNYGYTF
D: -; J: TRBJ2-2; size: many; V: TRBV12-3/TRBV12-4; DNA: TGTGCCAGCAGGCTCCGTAGCGGTTCGAACACCGGGGAGCTGTTTTTT; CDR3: CASRLRSGSNTGELFF
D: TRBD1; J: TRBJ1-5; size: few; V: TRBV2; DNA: TGTGCCAGCGGACAGGATAGCAATCAGCCCCAGCATTTT; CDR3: CASGQDSNQPQHF
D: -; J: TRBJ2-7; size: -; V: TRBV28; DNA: TGTGCCAGCAGTGCCCTCGCAGGGACCAGCTACGAGCAGTACTTC; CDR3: CASSALAGTSYEQYF
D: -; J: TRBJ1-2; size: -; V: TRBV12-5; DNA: TGTGCTAGTGGTTCCCAACCCTCTTTCTATGGCTACACCTTC; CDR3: CASGSQPSFYGYTF
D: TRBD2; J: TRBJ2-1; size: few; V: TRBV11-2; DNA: TGTGCCAGCAGCCCCCCCGGGAGGGGCAATGAGCAGTTCTTC; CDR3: CASSPPGRGNEQFF
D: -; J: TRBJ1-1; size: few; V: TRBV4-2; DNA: TGTGCCAGCAGCCAAGATAGGATCGCGCAATTT; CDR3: CASSQDRIAQF
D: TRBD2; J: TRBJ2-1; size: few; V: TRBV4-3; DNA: TGCGCCAGCAGCCAAGAGACTAGCATTAGGAGTGAGCAGTTCTTC; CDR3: CASSQETSIRSEQFF
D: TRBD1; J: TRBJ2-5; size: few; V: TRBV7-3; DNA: TGTGCCAGCAGCTTAATCCCTGGACAGGGAGAGACCCAGTACTTC; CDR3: CASSLIPGQGETQYF
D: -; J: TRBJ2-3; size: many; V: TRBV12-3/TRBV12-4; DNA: TGTGCCAGCAGTCAGCGGGGCACAGATACGCAGTATTTT; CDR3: CASSQRGTDTQYF
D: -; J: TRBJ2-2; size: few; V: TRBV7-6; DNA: TGTGCCAGCAGCTTTCAGGGACAAAGGGCCGGGGAGCTGTTTTTT; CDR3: CASSFQGQRAGELFF